The clone carrying this TCR beta chain has a single count. This specimen belongs to a study of OX40 agonist ivuxolimab in advanced cancers. Repertoires were generated with immunoSEQ multiplex PCR, while TCRdb's copy carries only in-frame clones and drops some. The sample carries tens of thousands of clones, over 90% recorded once. CDR1 SGHDT and CDR2 YYEEEE come from the germline V gene. The V gene lost 0 bases and the J gene lost 2 bases, with 9 bases spanning the gap. This CDR3 has 14 residues. The rearrangement links TRBV5-6 to TRBJ2-7; D gene ambiguous. The source of this sequence is an adult with an advanced solid tumor such as melanoma, head and neck, liver or kidney cancer. Sequenced material: CD4+ or CD8+ T cells sorted from blood, taken in a trial of the OX40 agonist ivuxolimab. The CDR3 loop reads CASSLALRAYEQYF. CDR3 DNA: TGTGCCAGCAGCTTGGCCCTCCGGGCCTACGAGCAGTACTTC.